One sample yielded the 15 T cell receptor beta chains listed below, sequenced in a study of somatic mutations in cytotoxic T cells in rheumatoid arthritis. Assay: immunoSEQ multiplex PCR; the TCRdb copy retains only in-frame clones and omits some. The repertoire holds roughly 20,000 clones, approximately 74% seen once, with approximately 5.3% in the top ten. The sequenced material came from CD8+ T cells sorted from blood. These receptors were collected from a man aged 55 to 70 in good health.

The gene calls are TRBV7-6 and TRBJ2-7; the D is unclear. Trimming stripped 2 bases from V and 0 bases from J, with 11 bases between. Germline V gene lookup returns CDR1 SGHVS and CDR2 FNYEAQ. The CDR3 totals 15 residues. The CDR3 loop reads CASSLKGGSSYEQYF. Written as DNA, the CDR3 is TGTGCCAGCAGCTTAAAAGGCGGAAGCTCCTACGAGCAGTACTTC.

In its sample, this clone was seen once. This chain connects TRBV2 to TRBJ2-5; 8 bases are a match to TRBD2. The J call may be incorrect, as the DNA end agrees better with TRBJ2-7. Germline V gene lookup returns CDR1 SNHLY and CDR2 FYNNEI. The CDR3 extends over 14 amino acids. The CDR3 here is CASSAQRESYEQYF. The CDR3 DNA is TGTGCCAGCAGTGCACAGCGGGAGTCCTACGAGCAGTACTTC.

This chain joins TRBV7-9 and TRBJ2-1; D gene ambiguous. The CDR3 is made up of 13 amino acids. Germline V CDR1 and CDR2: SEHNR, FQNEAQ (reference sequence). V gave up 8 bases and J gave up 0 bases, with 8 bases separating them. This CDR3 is CASGLSSYNEQFF. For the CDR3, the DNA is TGTGCCAGCGGTTTGAGCTCCTACAATGAGCAGTTCTTC.

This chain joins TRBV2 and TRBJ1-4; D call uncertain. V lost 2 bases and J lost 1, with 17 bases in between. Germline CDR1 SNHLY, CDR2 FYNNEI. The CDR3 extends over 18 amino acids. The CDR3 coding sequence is TGTGCCAGCAGTGAATTCGCGGGCCAGTTGGGAACTAATGAAAAACTGTTTTTT. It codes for CASSEFAGQLGTNEKLFF.

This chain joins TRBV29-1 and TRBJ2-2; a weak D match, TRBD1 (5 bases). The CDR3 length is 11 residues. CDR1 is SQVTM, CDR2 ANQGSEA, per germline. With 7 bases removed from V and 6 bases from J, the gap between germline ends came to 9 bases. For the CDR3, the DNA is TGCAGCGCATCGACAGCCGGGGAGCTGTTTTTT. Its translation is CSASTAGELFF.

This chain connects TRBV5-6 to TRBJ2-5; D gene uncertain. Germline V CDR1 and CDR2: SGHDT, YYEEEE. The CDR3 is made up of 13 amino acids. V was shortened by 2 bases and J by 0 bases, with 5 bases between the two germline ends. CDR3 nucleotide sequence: TGTGCCAGCAGCTTAGACAACCAAGAGACCCAGTACTTC. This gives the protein CASSLDNQETQYF.

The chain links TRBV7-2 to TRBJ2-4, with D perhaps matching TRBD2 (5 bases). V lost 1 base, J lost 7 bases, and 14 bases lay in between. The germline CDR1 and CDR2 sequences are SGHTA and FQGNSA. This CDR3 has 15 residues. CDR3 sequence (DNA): TGTGCCAGCAGCTTAGAGGTTAGGACTCTCAACATTCAGTACTTC. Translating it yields CASSLEVRTLNIQYF.

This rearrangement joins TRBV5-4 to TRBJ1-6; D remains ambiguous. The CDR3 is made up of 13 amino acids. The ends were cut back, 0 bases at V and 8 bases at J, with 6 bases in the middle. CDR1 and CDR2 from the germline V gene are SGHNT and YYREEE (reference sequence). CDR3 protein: CASSLERDSPLHF. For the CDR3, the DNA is TGTGCCAGCAGCTTGGAACGGGATTCACCCCTCCACTTT.

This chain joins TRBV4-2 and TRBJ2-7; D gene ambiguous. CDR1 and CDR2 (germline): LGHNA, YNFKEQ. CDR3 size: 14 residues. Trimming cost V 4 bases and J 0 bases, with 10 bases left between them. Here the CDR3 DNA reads TGTGCCAGCAGCCCCGGGTCCAGCTCCTACGAGCAGTACTTC. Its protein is CASSPGSSSYEQYF.

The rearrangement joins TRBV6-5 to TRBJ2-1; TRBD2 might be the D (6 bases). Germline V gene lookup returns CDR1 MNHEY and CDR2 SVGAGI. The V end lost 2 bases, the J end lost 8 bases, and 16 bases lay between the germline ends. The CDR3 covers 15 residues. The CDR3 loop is CASSYGTGDPHEQFF. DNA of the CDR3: TGTGCCAGCAGTTACGGGACGGGAGACCCCCATGAGCAGTTCTTC.

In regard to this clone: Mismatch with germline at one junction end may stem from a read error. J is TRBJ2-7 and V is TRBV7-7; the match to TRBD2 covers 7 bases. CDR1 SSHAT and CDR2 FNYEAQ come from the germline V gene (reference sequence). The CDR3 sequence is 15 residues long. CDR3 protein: CASSPSGTSSYEQYF. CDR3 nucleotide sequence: TGTGCTAGCAGCCCTAGCGGAACTTCCTCCTACGAGCAGTACTTC.

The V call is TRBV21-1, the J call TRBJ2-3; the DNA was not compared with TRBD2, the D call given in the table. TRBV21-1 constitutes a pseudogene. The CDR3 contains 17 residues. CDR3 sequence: CASSKKRGGGPTDTQYF. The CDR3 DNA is TGTGCCAGCAGCAAAAAGAGGGGCGGGGGCCCCACAGATACGCAGTATTTT.

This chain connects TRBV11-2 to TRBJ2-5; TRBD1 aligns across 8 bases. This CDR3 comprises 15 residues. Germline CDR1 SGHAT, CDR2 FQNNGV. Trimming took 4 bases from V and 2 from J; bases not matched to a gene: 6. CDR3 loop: CASSSGQGSQETQYF. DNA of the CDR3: TGTGCCAGCAGCTCTGGACAGGGCTCACAAGAGACCCAGTACTTC.

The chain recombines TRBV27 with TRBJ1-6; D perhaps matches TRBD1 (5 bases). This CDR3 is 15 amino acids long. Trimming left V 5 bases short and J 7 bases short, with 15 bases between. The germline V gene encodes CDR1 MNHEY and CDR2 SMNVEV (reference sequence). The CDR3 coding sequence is TGTGCCAGCAGTCCCTCCCCAGGGCCCAATTCACCCCTCCACTTT. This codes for CASSPSPGPNSPLHF.

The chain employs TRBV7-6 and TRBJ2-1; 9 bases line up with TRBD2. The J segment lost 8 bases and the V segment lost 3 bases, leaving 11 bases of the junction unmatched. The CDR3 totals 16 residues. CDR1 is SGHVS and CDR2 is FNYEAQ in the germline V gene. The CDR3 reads CASSLIAGDMRYEQFF. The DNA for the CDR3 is TGTGCCAGCAGCTTGATAGCGGGAGATATGAGATATGAGCAGTTCTTC.